The entry below describes one TCR beta chain. The data stem from a study of blood T cell repertoires in COVID-19. Germline loops: CDR1 LGHNA, CDR2 YNFKEQ. The CDR3 runs to 15 residues. Trimming cost V 0 bases and J 4 bases, with 12 bases left between them. Repertoires were generated with immunoSEQ multiplex PCR, while TCRdb's copy carries only in-frame clones and drops some. Of 100,000 to 150,000 clones listed, 70% to 90% were seen once; the top ten hold 3.5% to 4.5%. The chain has TRBV4-2 and TRBJ1-2; no clear D. Material for sequencing was peripheral blood. This TCR came from a woman in her sixties or seventies with acute or convalescent COVID-19. CDR3: CASSQDLEAGYGYTF. The CDR3 DNA sequence: TGTGCCAGCAGCCAAGATCTGGAGGCAGGCTATGGCTACACCTTC.